This T cell receptor (beta chain) was recorded in a study of shared clonotypes between healthy human individuals (TCRdb year 2020). With regard to the full study: The cohort included a few men and a couple of women between 18 and 49 years of age. To estimate repertoire size and how much clonotypes are shared between individuals, the study performed deep sequencing of blood TCR repertoires from 4 to 6 healthy adults. Leukapheresis yielded between about 0.8 and 9.5 billion PBMCs per donor. To increase sequencing depth and limit assay-specific biases, different laboratories used diverse techniques to prepare libraries and sequence TCR repertoires. For each donor, CD4 naive and CD4 memory were each run on three plates, CD8 naive on two plates, and CD8 memory on one plate.

TCR CDR3 regions were amplified from genomic DNA by multiplex PCR using the deep immunoSEQ assay. For each cell subset, the extracted genomic DNA was distributed evenly across all wells of several immunoSEQ 96-well plates, and each plate served as one replicate. Each replicate PCR for sorted subsets received roughly 200 ng genomic DNA, equal to about 29,000 T cell genomes. Purified libraries were measured with a Qubit 3.0 fluorometer, size-checked on a Bioanalyzer 2100, and measured again with the KAPA Library Quantification kit. A separate single-read 150-cycle Illumina NextSeq 550 flow cell was used to sequence each immunoSEQ 96-well plate. In the source study's methods: Because the immunoSEQ output included only junctional sequences and no quality scores, the filtering could not be the same as the filtering used for full-length reads. To assign V/J genes and CDR3, sequences were annotated using PyIR, a Python wrapper for IgBLAST v1.9, with IMGT germline references. Reads were filtered out if the reads had weak V/J assignments (E-value above 1e-6), no CDR3, stop codons, out-of-frame junctions, or ambiguous translated residues. V3J clonotypes were defined by identical inferred V gene, J gene, and CDR3 amino acid sequence. The percentage overlap between two repertoires was calculated by dividing the number of shared unique clonotypes by the size of the smaller repertoire. Richness of each repertoire was evaluated using RTK rarefaction, the Chao1 estimator, and Recon v2.1 estimates of unobserved clonotypes. Generation probabilities were computed with OLGA for all TCRbeta clonotypes obtained by the gDNA method from a handful of donors. TCRdb's version of the immuneACCESS table is confined to in-frame rearrangements and falls short of the full clone set. An unresolved V gene accounts for under half of the shortfall where checked; the remainder is of unknown origin. V, J and clone size derive from that table, while D and trimming were established from the DNA sequence. The sample yields about 680,000 clones; over 65% were counted once. The ten biggest clones cover 1.5% to 2% of the sample.

The donors were healthy, HIV-negative adults with no recently reported acute infections or vaccinations. Every donor was a Caucasian adult living in Nashville, Tennessee, USA. CD4+ T cells were enriched through magnetic negative selection, after which naive cells were positively selected on CD45RA and the remaining negative fraction served as the memory subset. Blood was obtained by leukapheresis, after which PBMCs were separated by Ficoll-Histopaque density gradient centrifugation and cryopreserved in liquid nitrogen vapor phase. Purity and quantity of every magnetically sorted T cell population were checked by analytical flow cytometry. Genomic DNA was isolated from every sorted fraction and measured by UV absorbance on a Nanodrop 2000c. On this clone: This receptor's antigen is unknown. Per-base quality was not reported, and no clone a single base away is much larger than it.

The CDR3, from cysteine to phenylalanine, totals 14 residues. Of the read, only the CDR3 DNA is kept; its 42 bases are in frame from base 1. V loses 4 bases, J loses 2 bases, and the germline ends lie 12 bases apart. Based on the germline V gene, the CDR1 and CDR2 sequences are SQVTM and ANQGSEA. Results the study describes overall, beyond this receptor: Higher generation probabilities were observed for clonotypes shared by all four sorted-subset donors than for non-shared clonotypes. Only blood was sampled, and tissue TCR repertoires likely differ from those in blood. Pairwise subsampling led to the expectation that sequencing depth would affect the degree of clonotype sharing among donors. Estimated clonotype richness was generally larger for naive than for memory subsets. The genetic and exposure-history diversity represented was limited by the small number of donors. Across a few donors, roughly 5.1% of naive CD4, 3% to 3.5% of naive CD8, 2% to 2.5% of memory CD4, and 0.4% of memory CD8 clonotypes were shared. Incomplete sequencing was indicated by rarefaction of sorted-subset datasets, despite the large sequencing depth.

The receptor was derived from a woman aged 25 to 39 in good health. The sequence links TRBV29-1 to TRBJ2-1; TRBD1 is a weak D gene call, 5 bases matching. The sample consisted of memory CD4+ T cells sorted from blood. Sample cell subset or site, as interpreted from the label and publication: CD45RA-negative fraction. The CDR3 reads CSVGIARAYNEQFF. The DNA sequence is as follows: TGCAGCGTTGGGATCGCCAGGGCCTACAATGAGCAGTTCTTC.